These 8 T cell receptor beta chains were all obtained from the same sample, sequenced in a study of T cell clones after liver transplantation. Libraries were prepared by immunoSEQ multiplex PCR; TCRdb keeps only in-frame clonotypes and omits some of them. The table shows 90,000 to 120,000 clones, with 82% occurring only once. The source material was CD4+ T cells from blood, sampled before liver transplant. The receptor source for this set is a human donor who received a liver transplant.

This rearrangement joins TRBV6-1 to TRBJ1-2; D call uncertain. This CDR3 spans 12 amino acids. The germline V gene encodes CDR1 MNHNS and CDR2 SASEGT. Trimming took 8 bases from V and 3 from J, leaving 10 bases between them. The CDR3 here is CASAGSHYGYTF. In nucleotides, the CDR3 is TGTGCCAGCGCGGGCTCCCACTATGGCTACACCTTC.

The CDR3 DNA sequence: TGTGCCAGCAGCTGGACAGGGGGCAGGGATGAGCAGTTCTTC. This gives the protein CASSWTGGRDEQFF. The chain has TRBV2 and TRBJ2-1; TRBD1 aligns across 11 bases. Germline V gives CDR1 SNHLY, CDR2 FYNNEI. J gave up 8 bases and V 6 bases, and 6 bases lay outside the gene matches. The CDR3 contains 14 residues.

This chain links TRBV6-5 with TRBJ2-1; no definite D call. Trimming shortened V by 7 bases and J by 1 base, and 11 bases separated the two germline ends. Germline V gene data show CDR1 as MNHEY and CDR2 as SVGAGI. This CDR3 has 14 amino acids. In DNA form, the CDR3 reads TGTGCCAGCAAGGGTAGGGCATCCTACAATGAGCAGTTCTTC. Residues: CASKGRASYNEQFF.

The chain is built from TRBV6-5 and TRBJ2-3; tentatively, D is TRBD1 or TRBD2 (5 bases each). The V and J ends lost 7 bases and 2 bases respectively, with 10 bases between them. Germline V gives CDR1 MNHEY, CDR2 SVGAGI. The CDR3 length is 13 residues. CDR3 in amino acids: CASTGRVTDTQYF. CDR3 bases: TGTGCCAGCACGGGACGGGTCACAGATACGCAGTATTTT.

As to this clone: At one end, the junction sequence differs from germline, possibly due to a read error. This sequence joins TRBV5-1 and TRBJ1-4; no clear D. Per germline, CDR1 SGHRS and CDR2 YFSETQ. The CDR3 loop spans 17 amino acids. Here the CDR3 DNA reads TGCGCCAGCAGATTGGACCCCGCCAGGAGTTATAAGGAAAAACTGTTTTTT. It yields the protein CASRLDPARSYKEKLFF.

This rearrangement joins TRBV9 to TRBJ2-7; the D gene is possibly TRBD1 (6 bases). The V and J ends lost 4 bases and 0 bases respectively, with 14 bases between them. Germline loops: CDR1 SGDLS, CDR2 YYNGEE. The CDR3 is 15 residues long. The CDR3 coding sequence is TGTGCCAGCAGCCTCGAGACAGGACCCTCCTACGAGCAGTACTTC. Residues: CASSLETGPSYEQYF.

J is TRBJ2-2 and V is TRBV6-1; no reliable D call. Germline-derived CDR1 and CDR2 are MNHNS and SASEGT. The ends were cut back, 1 base at V and 2 bases at J, with 5 bases in the middle. CDR3 length: 14 amino acids. The CDR3 loop is CASSEGRNTGELFF. The DNA for the CDR3 is TGTGCCAGCAGTGAAGGCAGAAACACCGGGGAGCTGTTTTTT.

The rearrangement links TRBV4-2 to TRBJ1-1; a possible D gene is TRBD1 (5 bases). The CDR3 is 14 residues long. Germline CDR1 is LGHNA and CDR2 is YNFKEQ. Trimming left V 0 bases short and J 7 bases short, with 12 bases between. In nucleotides, the CDR3 is TGTGCCAGCAGCCAAGAACTGGGGAGGGGTGAAGCTTTCTTT. Its translation is CASSQELGRGEAFF.